Listed below are T cell receptor beta chains from one sample, sequenced in a study of siplizumab effects on memory and regulatory T cells. Repertoires were generated with immunoSEQ multiplex PCR, while TCRdb's copy carries only in-frame clones and drops some. The sample lists about 87,000 clones, around 89% occurring once. Sequenced input: CD4+ T cells sorted from blood. These receptors were obtained from a human donor in good health. Each CDR3 is given with its conserved first and last residue. Fields, in order: clone size, CDR3 length, V gene, J gene, D gene, CDR3 protein, CDR3 DNA. A D gene is named only where the DNA matches it firmly. Part of the rows lack a size; the others show once, few, many or a class for expanded clones.

size: .
length: 15
V: TRBV6-1
J: TRBJ2-7
D: TRBD1
CDR3: CASSTWTGGSYEQYF
DNA: TGTGCCAGCAGTACTTGGACAGGGGGCTCCTACGAGCAGTACTTC

size: once
length: 15
V: TRBV5-1
J: TRBJ2-1
D: TRBD2
CDR3: CASSSIAGGGNEQFF
DNA: TGCGCCAGCAGCTCCATAGCGGGAGGGGGAAATGAGCAGTTCTTC

size: .
length: 14
V: TRBV19
J: TRBJ2-5
D: .
CDR3: CASSEGGGTETQYF
DNA: TGTGCCAGTAGCGAAGGGGGGGGTACCGAGACCCAGTACTTC

size: .
length: 16
V: TRBV5-4
J: TRBJ2-1
D: TRBD2
CDR3: CASSLDSGGGYNEQFF
DNA: TGTGCCAGCAGCTTGGATTCGGGAGGAGGGTACAATGAGCAGTTCTTC

size: .
length: 14
V: TRBV5-1
J: TRBJ2-5
D: .
CDR3: CASSFYRNQETQYF
DNA: TGCGCCAGCAGCTTCTACAGGAACCAAGAGACCCAGTACTTC

size: once
length: 15
V: TRBV18
J: TRBJ2-1
D: .
CDR3: CASSPSAGSYNEQFF
DNA: TGTGCCAGCTCACCTAGCGCCGGCTCCTACAATGAGCAGTTCTTC

size: once
length: 15
V: TRBV19
J: TRBJ2-2
D: .
CDR3: CASSPARAYTGELFF
DNA: TGTGCCAGTAGTCCCGCCAGGGCCTACACCGGGGAGCTGTTTTTT

size: .
length: 14
V: TRBV7-9
J: TRBJ1-2
D: .
CDR3: CASSPRAPNYGYTF
DNA: TGTGCCAGCAGCCCGAGGGCACCGAACTATGGCTACACCTTC

size: .
length: 14
V: TRBV30
J: TRBJ2-3
D: .
CDR3: CAWSVGSGTDTQYF
DNA: TGTGCCTGGAGTGTAGGTAGCGGCACAGATACGCAGTATTTT

size: .
length: 17
V: TRBV4-1
J: TRBJ2-4
D: .
CDR3: CASSQTLTSTAKNIQYF
DNA: TGCGCCAGCAGCCAAACACTGACATCCACGGCCAAAAACATTCAGTACTTC

size: .
length: 15
V: TRBV5-1
J: TRBJ1-5
D: .
CDR3: CASSFNPGGDQPQHF
DNA: TGCGCCAGCAGCTTCAACCCGGGCGGAGATCAGCCCCAGCATTTT

size: .
length: 14
V: TRBV2
J: TRBJ2-7
D: TRBD1
CDR3: CASKGDRGHGEQYF
DNA: TGTGCCAGCAAGGGGGACAGGGGGCATGGCGAGCAGTACTTC

size: .
length: 16
V: TRBV7-2
J: TRBJ2-6
D: TRBD1
CDR3: CASSSQGALGANVLTF
DNA: TGTGCCAGCAGCTCACAGGGGGCGCTGGGGGCCAACGTCCTGACTTTC

size: .
length: 15
V: TRBV11-3
J: TRBJ2-5
D: .
CDR3: CASSLEFGFGETQYF
DNA: TGTGCCAGCAGCTTAGAGTTTGGGTTTGGAGAGACCCAGTACTTC

size: .
length: 14
V: TRBV4-2
J: TRBJ2-7
D: .
CDR3: CASSQDWLPYEQYF
DNA: TGTGCCAGCAGCCAAGATTGGCTTCCCTACGAGCAGTACTTC

size: .
length: 11
V: TRBV20-1
J: TRBJ2-1
D: .
CDR3: CSAAPRDEQFF
DNA: TGCAGTGCCGCGCCTAGGGATGAGCAGTTCTTC

size: .
length: 18
V: TRBV7-8
J: TRBJ1-2
D: TRBD1
CDR3: CASSLDPWVNRGDYGYTF
DNA: TGTGCCAGCAGTTTAGATCCTTGGGTGAACAGGGGGGACTATGGCTACACCTTC

size: .
length: 19
V: TRBV21-1
J: TRBJ1-5
D: .
CDR3: CASSKVPPGQGRESQPQHF
DNA: TGTGCCAGCAGCAAAGTTCCCCCGGGACAGGGAAGAGAAAGTCAGCCCCAGCATTTT

size: .
length: 13
V: TRBV9
J: TRBJ2-1
D: .
CDR3: CASSARLSDEQFF
DNA: TGTGCCAGCAGCGCTAGACTATCCGATGAGCAGTTCTTC

size: .
length: 11
V: TRBV27
J: TRBJ2-5
D: .
CDR3: CASSSEDSQYF
DNA: TGTGCCAGCAGTTCGGAAGACAGCCAGTACTTC

size: .
length: 14
V: TRBV15
J: TRBJ2-1
D: .
CDR3: CATTGTDSYNEQFF
DNA: TGTGCCACCACCGGGACTGACTCCTACAATGAGCAGTTCTTC